The 5 T cell receptor beta chains presented below share a single source sample, sequenced in a study of memory CD4+ T cells and cytomegalovirus serostatus. The repertoire was sequenced with immunoSEQ multiplex PCR; TCRdb's copy has only in-frame clones and lacks some. The data contain 50,000 or so clones, over 70% of them singletons. Single viable CD3+CD4+CD8-CD45RO+ cells were sorted as the memory CD4+ T cells. Material for sequencing was memory CD4+ T cells from blood. The receptors shown here come from an adult in good health and CMV-seropositive.

This clone came up a few times. The genes are TRBV2 and TRBJ2-4; 7 nucleotides match TRBD2. J was trimmed by 0 bases and V by 3 bases; bases with no gene match: 5. Germline CDR1 is SNHLY and CDR2 is FYNNEI. There are 16 residues in the CDR3. The CDR3 DNA follows: TGTGCCAGCAGTGAGGAGGTAGCGGGAGCCAAAAACATTCAGTACTTC. Translating it yields CASSEEVAGAKNIQYF.

The V call is TRBV6-1, the J call TRBJ1-5, with no clear D. There are 14 residues in the CDR3. Germline V gene data show CDR1 as MNHNS and CDR2 as SASEGT. V was trimmed by 1 base and J by 0 bases, leaving 4 bases between them. The CDR3 sequence is CASSEGDSNQPQHF. CDR3 DNA: TGTGCCAGCAGTGAAGGAGATAGCAATCAGCCCCAGCATTTT.

This sequence joins TRBV11-2 and TRBJ2-5; D is uncertain. The CDR3 loop spans 13 amino acids. Germline values: CDR1 SGHAT, CDR2 FQNNGV. Trimming stripped 5 bases from V and 5 bases from J, with 12 bases between. This CDR3 is CASSPPDRETQYF. Written as DNA, the CDR3 is TGTGCCAGCAGCCCCCCTGATAGGGAGACCCAGTACTTC.

This clone has more than one count but fewer than ten. The chain is built from TRBV19 and TRBJ1-2; no clear D gene. This CDR3 contains 14 residues. Germline lookup yields CDR1 LNHDA and CDR2 SQIVND (reference sequence). The V gene lost 3 bases and the J gene lost 3 bases, with 11 bases spanning the gap. The CDR3 nucleotides read TGTGCCAGTAGTATGACCTTGCTTGACTATGGCTACACCTTC. This sequence encodes CASSMTLLDYGYTF.

This clone has only a few counts. The chain employs TRBV20-1 and TRBJ2-7, with D hard to call. Germline CDR1 is DFQATT and CDR2 is SNEGSKA (reference sequence). There are 11 residues in the CDR3. V lost 6 bases to trimming and J lost 1 base, with 7 bases between them. CDR3 sequence: CSATLSYEQYF. CDR3 in DNA: TGCAGTGCCACCCTTTCCTACGAGCAGTACTTC.